Detailed here is one T cell receptor (beta chain). Its antigen is currently unknown. The data originate from a study of CD8 T cells in ankylosing spondylitis. Whole-study findings and limits: Typical of ankylosing spondylitis blood, it appeared, was a TCR beta motif of about eight highly homologous variants. Previous work reported some of these motif variants in the synovial fluid and blood of reactive arthritis. As reported, disease-linked clones showed significant enrichment in matched ankylosing spondylitis synovial fluid. With a CD8+ phenotype, disease-linked clones were relatively rare in peripheral blood.

Researchers built TCR beta libraries using quantitative 5'-RACE with molecular barcodes. TCRdb recomputed calls from the 5' RACE reads with MiXCR, one row per CDR3 protein. This sample has approximately 500,000 distinct CDR3 sequences, with approximately 12% found just once. V shed 3 bases and J shed 2 bases, with 14 bases lying between them. CDR1 DFQATT and CDR2 SNEGSKA come from the germline V gene (reference sequence). CDR3 length: 15 residues. The sample comprised blood, either unsorted or a sorted T cell fraction (not recorded which). The receptor was isolated from a male donor with ankylosing spondylitis. J is TRBJ1-5 and V is TRBV20-1; D is unclear. As DNA, the CDR3 is TGCAGTGCTAGCGCCGGGATCAAGGGCAATCAGCCCCAGCATTTT. It yields the protein CSASAGIKGNQPQHF.